A selection of T cell receptor beta chains follows, all from one sample in a study of blood T cell repertoires in COVID-19. Here immunoSEQ multiplex PCR was the method, and the copy in TCRdb shows in-frame clones only, minus some. This table holds 130,000 to 150,000 clones, 84% found once. The sequencing input was PBMCs or T cells enriched from blood (not recorded which). The receptors here all came from a woman in her forties or fifties who had been exposed to COVID-19. The CDR3 runs from the conserved cysteine through the conserved F or W. The order of the fields is J gene, clone size, V gene, D gene, CDR3 DNA, CDR3 protein. The D gene is left open where the match is weak. A clone size is listed for some rows: how often the clone was seen (once, few, many), or a class if it is expanded.

>TRBJ1-3|once|TRBV7-9|.
TGTGCCAGCAGCTTAGCGGCCTCCCTCCACACCATATATTTT
CASSLAASLHTIYF
>TRBJ1-2|.|TRBV19|TRBD1
TGTGCCAGTAGTGCCGTACAGGGGGCTGGCTATGGCTACACCTTC
CASSAVQGAGYGYTF
>TRBJ1-2|.|TRBV7-9|.
TGTGCCAGCAGCTTAGCCGCTAACTATGGCTACACCTTC
CASSLAANYGYTF
>TRBJ1-6|.|TRBV6-6|TRBD1
TGTGCCAGCAGTTGGACAGGGGGCGATAATTCACCCCTCCACTTT
CASSWTGGDNSPLHF
>TRBJ2-5|.|TRBV24-1|TRBD2
TGTGCCACCAGTCAGCGGGGGCCCCCAGGGACCCAGTACTTC
CATSQRGPPGTQYF
>TRBJ2-5|.|TRBV9|TRBD1
TGTGCCAGCAGCGCCGGGGGGACAGGGGTAGAGACCCAGTACTTC
CASSAGGTGVETQYF
>TRBJ2-7|.|TRBV12-3/TRBV12-4|.
TGTGCCAGCGGGCAGGGTGCCTACGAGCAGTACTTC
CASGQGAYEQYF
>TRBJ2-2|.|TRBV3-1/TRBV3-2|TRBD2
TGTGCCAGCAGCCGTTTAGCGGGAGATTTCACCGGGGAGCTGTTTTTT
CASSRLAGDFTGELFF
>TRBJ2-7|.|TRBV7-2|.
TGTGCCAGCAGCCCACAAGGGGGGGGGCCGTACGAGCAGTACTTC
CASSPQGGGPYEQYF
>TRBJ2-3|.|TRBV9|TRBD2
TGTGCCAGCAGCGTAGGAATGGGGAGGGATTCCACAGATACGCAGTATTTT
CASSVGMGRDSTDTQYF
>TRBJ2-7|.|TRBV29-1|TRBD1
TGCAGCGCCCTGGGACAGGGAACCACGAAAAGCTCCTACGAGCAGTACTTC
CSALGQGTTKSSYEQYF
>TRBJ1-1|.|TRBV11-3|.
TGTGCCAGCAGCCGGGAGCGACACACTGAAGCTTTCTTT
CASSRERHTEAFF
>TRBJ2-3|.|TRBV12-5|TRBD2
TGTGCTAGTGGTTTGGGGCTAGCGGGGGAACTGGGCACAGATACGCAGTATTTT
CASGLGLAGELGTDTQYF
>TRBJ1-2|.|TRBV3-1/TRBV3-2|.
TGTGCCAGCAGCAGTTGGGGGCGTAAAAACTATGGCTACACCTTC
CASSSWGRKNYGYTF
>TRBJ2-2|.|TRBV27|.
TGTGCCAGCAGTTCGTGGGTACTCGGGGCCGGGGAGCTGTTTTTT
CASSSWVLGAGELFF
>TRBJ2-7|.|TRBV16|.
TGTGCCAGCAGCCAATCGCCCCACAGCTCCTACGAGCAGTACTTC
CASSQSPHSSYEQYF
>TRBJ1-4|.|TRBV29-1|.
TGCAGCGTTGGGACGGGGGACGAAAAACTGTTTTTT
CSVGTGDEKLFF
>TRBJ2-5|.|TRBV18|TRBD2
TGTGCCAGCTCCTCCCGACTAGCGGGGGTCGAGACCCAGTACTTC
CASSSRLAGVETQYF
>TRBJ2-7|.|TRBV5-4|TRBD2
TGTGCCAGCACGTTCTCGGGAGGGTACGAGCAGTACTTC
CASTFSGGYEQYF
>TRBJ1-2|.|TRBV10-2|.
TGCGCCAGCAGGCCGCCTGGGGACACACTGTTAGCTAACTATGGCTACACCTTC
CASRPPGDTLLANYGYTF
>TRBJ1-4|once|TRBV11-2|.
TGTGCCAGCAGCTTAGGAGATTGGGGAGATGAAAAACTGTTTTTT
CASSLGDWGDEKLFF
>TRBJ1-1|.|TRBV27|.
TGTGCCAGCAGTCCAGGGCTTCGGAACACTGAAGCTTTCTTT
CASSPGLRNTEAFF
>TRBJ2-7|.|TRBV7-2|TRBD2
TGTGCCAGCAGCTTTCGGAGGCTAGCGGGGGCCCACGAGCAGTACTTC
CASSFRRLAGAHEQYF